The 25 T cell receptor beta chains reported below all come from one sample, sequenced in a study of technical replicates of blood from a handful of donors. The protocol was immunoSEQ multiplex PCR, while the TCRdb copy is restricted to in-frame clones and leaves out a portion. In the table there are about 83,000 clones, 90% to 97% of which are singletons. Material for sequencing was T cells isolated from PBMCs. The receptor source for this set is a human donor in good health.

The chain carries TRBV11-1 and TRBJ2-3; 8 nucleotides line up with TRBD1. Germline loops: CDR1 SGHAT, CDR2 FQDESV (reference sequence). V shed 8 bases and J 1 base; nucleotides not matched to a gene: 11. CDR3 length: 16 amino acids. The chain's CDR3 is CASLSPKDRGTDTQYF. CDR3 in DNA: TGTGCCAGCCTATCCCCCAAGGACAGGGGCACAGATACGCAGTATTTT. The full variable domain, completed using reference TRBV11-1 and TRBJ2-3, is EAEVAQSPRYKITEKSQAVAFWCDPISGHATLYWYRQILGQGPELLVQFQDESVVDDSQLPKDRFSAERLKGVDSTLKIQPAELGDSAMYLCASLSPKDRGTDTQYFGPGTRLTVL.

The chain combines TRBV27 with TRBJ1-4; D uncertain. The germline V and J ends were trimmed by 2 bases and 8 bases, with 9 bases remaining between them. Germline CDR1 and CDR2: MNHEY and SMNVEV (reference sequence). The CDR3 has 13 amino acids. The CDR3 loop reads CASSLGLREKLFF. In nucleotides, the CDR3 is TGTGCCAGCAGTTTAGGTCTCCGGGAAAAACTGTTTTTT. Filled out from reference TRBV27 and TRBJ1-4, the complete variable domain reads EAQVTQNPRYLITVTGKKLTVTCSQNMNHEYMSWYRQDPGLGLRQIYYSMNVEVTDKGDVPEGYKVSRKEKRNFPLILESPSPNQTSLYFCASSLGLREKLFFGSGTQLSVL.

The CDR3 DNA is TGTGCCAGCATTACATACAGGGGGCGCGGCTATGGCTACACCTTC. Translated: CASITYRGRGYGYTF. The J gene is TRBJ1-2, the V gene TRBV28, with 9 bases identical to TRBD1. Trimming cost V 7 bases and J 4 bases; bases outside gene matches: 10. The CDR3 is 15 amino acids. CDR1 is MDHEN and CDR2 is SYDVKM in the germline V gene.

The chain couples TRBV19 to TRBJ1-1, with TRBD1 matching 7 bases. The CDR3 has 14 amino acids. The V segment lost 6 bases and the J segment 1 base; nucleotides outside the gene matches: 5. The germline V gene has CDR1 LNHDA and CDR2 SQIVND (reference sequence). The CDR3, as DNA: TGTGCCAGTAGGTTGGGACAGCGGAACACTGAAGCTTTCTTT. Its translation is CASRLGQRNTEAFF. The complete variable domain, with remaining parts taken from reference TRBV19 and TRBJ1-1, reads DGGITQSPKYLFRKEGQNVTLSCEQNLNHDAMYWYRQDPGQGLRLIYYSQIVNDFQKGDIAEGYSVSREKKESFPLTVTSAQKNPTAFYLCASRLGQRNTEAFFGQGTRLTVV.

This clone was seen once. V is TRBV5-4 and J is TRBJ2-7; 7 nucleotides align to TRBD1. CDR1 and CDR2 from the germline V gene are SGHNT and YYREEE (reference sequence). J lost 2 bases, V lost 3 bases, and 5 bases had no gene match. This CDR3 is 14 amino acids long. The CDR3 sequence: CASSSKGQAYEQYF. Written as DNA, the CDR3 is TGTGCCAGCAGCTCGAAAGGACAGGCCTACGAGCAGTACTTC.

The chain is built from TRBV5-1 and TRBJ2-7, with TRBD1 identical over 9 bases. The CDR3 loop spans 15 amino acids. V lost 2 bases to trimming and J lost 4 bases; unmatched junction nucleotides: 7. From germline, CDR1 is SGHRS and CDR2 YFSETQ. Here the CDR3 DNA reads TGCGCCAGCAGCTTAAACCGGGACAGGGTTTACGAGCAGTACTTC. The encoded protein is CASSLNRDRVYEQYF.

The rearrangement joins TRBV27 to TRBJ2-2; the match to TRBD2 covers 7 bases. The CDR3 consists of 14 residues. Looked up from germline, CDR1 is MNHEY and CDR2 is SMNVEV (reference sequence). Germline trimming cut 3 bases from V and 3 bases from J; bases unmatched to any gene: 1. CDR3 coding DNA: TGTGCCAGCAGTTTGGGGGGGGACACCGGGGAGCTGTTTTTT. Translation: CASSLGGDTGELFF.

The V and J genes are TRBV4-1 and TRBJ2-7; TRBD2 matches at 11 bases. V trimming: 5 bases; J trimming: 3 bases; junction bases outside the gene matches: 0. The CDR3 loop spans 13 amino acids. The germline V gene encodes CDR1 MGHRA and CDR2 YSYEKL. The CDR3 nucleotides are TGCGCCAGCAGCGGGACTAGCGGCTACGAGCAGTACTTC. Translation gives CASSGTSGYEQYF.

The chain carries TRBV21-1 and TRBJ2-7; the table's D gene call, TRBD2, was not cross checked with the DNA. TRBV21-1 is designated a pseudogene. The CDR3 has 15 residues. The CDR3 coding sequence is TGTGCCAGCATCCCTACTAGCGCCGAATACTACGAGCAGTACTTC. Protein: CASIPTSAEYYEQYF.

The chain recombines TRBV5-1 with TRBJ2-1, with 7 bases fitting TRBD1. Trimming cost V 4 bases and J 1 base; bases outside gene matches: 8. Germline V CDR1 and CDR2: SGHRS, YFSETQ. The length of the CDR3 is 16 residues. CDR3 amino acids: CASSLRQGISYNEQFF. Written as DNA, the CDR3 is TGCGCCAGCAGCCTGCGACAGGGTATTTCCTACAATGAGCAGTTCTTC.

The V gene is TRBV7-2, the J gene TRBJ2-2; 7 bases line up with TRBD1. Germline V gene data show CDR1 as SGHTA and CDR2 as FQGNSA. Germline trimming cut 1 base from V and 5 bases from J; bases unmatched to any gene: 4. The CDR3 spans 15 residues. The CDR3 loop reads CASSLGQGLTGELFF. CDR3 in DNA: TGTGCCAGCAGCTTAGGACAGGGTCTTACCGGGGAGCTGTTTTTT. Variable domain in full (rest from reference TRBV7-2 and TRBJ2-2): GAGVSQSPSNKVTEKGKDVELRCDPISGHTALYWYRQSLGQGLEFLIYFQGNSAPDKSGLPSDRFSAERTGGSVSTLTIQRTQQEDSAVYLCASSLGQGLTGELFFGEGSRLTVL.

In its sample, this clone was seen once. The J gene is TRBJ1-2, the V gene TRBV10-3, with 7 bases that match TRBD1. Germline-derived CDR1 and CDR2 are ENHRY and SYGVKD. V was pared by 6 bases and J by 5 bases, with 3 bases of the junction left unmatched. CDR3 size: 12 residues. The CDR3 spells CAISTQGYGYTF. DNA for the CDR3: TGTGCCATCAGCACACAGGGGTATGGCTACACCTTC.

The chain recombines TRBV2 with TRBJ2-7; weak D call: TRBD2 (5 bases). CDR1 SNHLY and CDR2 FYNNEI come from the germline V gene. The CDR3 totals 11 residues. Trimming stripped 1 base from V and 11 bases from J, with 9 bases between. The CDR3 here is CASSEGQTKYF. CDR3 DNA: TGTGCCAGCAGTGAAGGTCAGACTAAGTACTTC.

The chain uses TRBV6-1 and TRBJ2-5; 9 bases line up with TRBD1. The trim removed 7 bases at V and 1 base at J, leaving 4 bases unmatched. The CDR3 consists of 14 residues. Germline V gene data show CDR1 as MNHNS and CDR2 as SASEGT. The CDR3 spells CASKWDRVQETQYF. The CDR3 DNA reads TGTGCCAGCAAGTGGGACAGGGTCCAAGAGACCCAGTACTTC.

The gene calls are TRBV15 and TRBJ2-1; D is perhaps TRBD2 (6 bases). Germline CDR1 is LNHNV and CDR2 is YYDKDF (reference sequence). CDR3 length equals 15 residues. Trimming left V 8 bases short and J 0 bases short, with 14 bases between. The CDR3 DNA sequence: TGTGCCACCGTAGCGGATCTCAGCTCCTACAATGAGCAGTTCTTC. It translates to CATVADLSSYNEQFF.

Comments on this clone: Different DNA sequences within this sample yield the same CDR3. The rearrangement uses TRBV9 and TRBJ1-5; no definite D call. With 3 bases removed from V and 0 bases from J, the gap between germline ends came to 10 bases. CDR3 length: 15 amino acids. CDR1 and CDR2 from the germline V gene are SGDLS and YYNGEE. CDR3: CASSESGYSNQPQHF. CDR3 nucleotide sequence: TGTGCCAGCAGCGAGTCAGGTTATAGCAATCAGCCCCAGCATTTT.

V is TRBV30 and J is TRBJ2-5; no firm D call. V gave up 4 bases and J gave up 7 bases, with 13 bases separating them. This CDR3 region has 12 residues. The germline CDR1 and CDR2 sequences are GTSNPN and SVGIG (reference sequence). This chain's CDR3 is CAWMKLAGTQYF. The CDR3, as DNA: TGTGCCTGGATGAAACTTGCCGGGACCCAGTACTTC.

The chain uses TRBV28 and TRBJ2-3, with unresolved D. The CDR3 has 16 amino acids. The V gene lost 1 base and the J gene lost 0 bases, with 11 bases spanning the gap. CDR1 MDHEN and CDR2 SYDVKM come from the germline V gene. CDR3: CASSLSGAGSTDTQYF. The CDR3 DNA sequence: TGTGCCAGCAGTTTATCTGGAGCTGGGAGCACAGATACGCAGTATTTT. Based on the CDR3 plus reference TRBV28 and TRBJ2-3, the full variable domain is DVKVTQSSRYLVKRTGEKVFLECVQDMDHENMFWYRQDPGLGLRLIYFSYDVKMKEKGDIPEGYSVSREKKERFSLILESASTNQTSMYLCASSLSGAGSTDTQYFGPGTRLTVL.

The chain joins TRBV6-6 to TRBJ2-7, with 7 bases aligning to TRBD1. Germline loops: CDR1 MNHNY, CDR2 SVGAGI (reference sequence). The CDR3 runs 16 residues. The trim removed 7 bases at V and 0 bases at J, leaving 12 bases unmatched. The CDR3 region has the DNA TGTGCCAGCACTATAAACCGGGACAGAATCTCCTACGAGCAGTACTTC. Translated: CASTINRDRISYEQYF.

V gene TRBV5-1 combines with J gene TRBJ2-1; TRBD2 aligns across 10 bases. V lost 5 bases, J lost 7 bases, and 6 bases stayed unmatched. The germline V gene encodes CDR1 SGHRS and CDR2 YFSETQ. The length of the CDR3 is 14 residues. CDR3 DNA: TGCGCCAGCAGACGGACTAGCGGAAGTAATGAGCAGTTCTTC. This sequence encodes CASRRTSGSNEQFF.

The chain recombines TRBV9 with TRBJ2-1; unclear D gene. V lost 3 bases and J lost 0, with 10 bases in between. Germline CDR1 is SGDLS and CDR2 is YYNGEE. The CDR3 extends over 15 amino acids. The CDR3 DNA reads TGTGCCAGCAGCGGTAGCTCGAGCTCCTACAATGAGCAGTTCTTC. Protein sequence: CASSGSSSSYNEQFF.

CDR3 sequence: CASTDTRNQPQHF. CDR3 DNA sequence: TGTGCCAGCACAGATACCCGCAATCAGCCCCAGCATTTT. The V gene is TRBV2, the J gene TRBJ1-5, with D unclear. Trimming took 7 bases from V and 2 from J, leaving 9 bases between them. The germline CDR1 and CDR2 sequences are SNHLY and FYNNEI. The CDR3 length is 13 residues.

The J gene is TRBJ2-2, the V gene TRBV5-1; 8 positions match TRBD1. The CDR3 covers 15 residues. V gave up 6 bases and J gave up 4 bases; unmatched junction bases: 8. CDR1 is SGHRS and CDR2 is YFSETQ in the germline V gene. CDR3 sequence: CASKRTGTGTGELFF. The CDR3 DNA reads TGCGCCAGCAAGCGGACAGGGACTGGCACCGGGGAGCTGTTTTTT. The whole variable domain, remainder taken from reference TRBV5-1 and TRBJ2-2, is KAGVTQTPRYLIKTRGQQVTLSCSPISGHRSVSWYQQTPGQGLQFLFEYFSETQRNKGNFPGRFSGRQFSNSRSEMNVSTLELGDSALYLCASKRTGTGTGELFFGEGSRLTVL.

The gene calls are TRBV29-1 and TRBJ1-1; 8 nucleotides line up with TRBD1. The V segment lost 1 base and the J segment 6 bases; nucleotides outside the gene matches: 1. Per the germline V gene, CDR1 is SQVTM and CDR2 is ANQGSEA. The CDR3 is 12 amino acids. CDR3 nucleotide sequence: TGCAGCGTTGAAGGGACAGGGCCTGAAGCTTTCTTT. Protein product: CSVEGTGPEAFF.

This clone was detected once. The CDR3 coding sequence is TGTGCCAGCAGCCCGGGGACAGCCTACGAGCAGTACTTC. As protein: CASSPGTAYEQYF. V and J are TRBV11-3 and TRBJ2-7, with TRBD1 matching over 7 bases. The CDR3 is made up of 13 amino acids. Per the germline V gene, CDR1 is SGHNT and CDR2 is YENEEA. Trimming removed 5 bases from V and 2 bases from J; junction bases left unmatched: 3. The full variable domain, with the rest looked up from reference TRBV11-3 and TRBJ2-7, is EAGVVQSPRYKIIEKKQPVAFWCNPISGHNTLYWYLQNLGQGPELLIRYENEEAVDDSQLPKDRFSAERLKGVDSTLKIQPAELGDSAVYLCASSPGTAYEQYFGPGTRLTVT.